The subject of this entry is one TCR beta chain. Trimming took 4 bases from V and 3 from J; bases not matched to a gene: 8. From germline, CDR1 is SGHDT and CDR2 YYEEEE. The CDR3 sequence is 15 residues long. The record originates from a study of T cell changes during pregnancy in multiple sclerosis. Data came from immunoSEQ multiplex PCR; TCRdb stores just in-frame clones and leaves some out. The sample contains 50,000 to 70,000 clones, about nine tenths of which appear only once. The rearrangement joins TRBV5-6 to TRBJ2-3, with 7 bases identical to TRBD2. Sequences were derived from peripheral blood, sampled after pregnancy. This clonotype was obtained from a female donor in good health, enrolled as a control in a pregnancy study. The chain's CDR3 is CASSGGGTTTDTQYF. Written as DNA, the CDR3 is TGTGCCAGCAGCGGGGGGGGGACTACGACAGATACGCAGTATTTT. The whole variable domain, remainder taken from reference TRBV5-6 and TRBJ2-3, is DAGVTQSPTHLIKTRGQQVTLRCSPKSGHDTVSWYQQALGQGPQFIFQYYEEEERQRGNFPDRFSGHQFPNYSSELNVNALLLGDSALYLCASSGGGTTTDTQYFGPGTRLTVL.